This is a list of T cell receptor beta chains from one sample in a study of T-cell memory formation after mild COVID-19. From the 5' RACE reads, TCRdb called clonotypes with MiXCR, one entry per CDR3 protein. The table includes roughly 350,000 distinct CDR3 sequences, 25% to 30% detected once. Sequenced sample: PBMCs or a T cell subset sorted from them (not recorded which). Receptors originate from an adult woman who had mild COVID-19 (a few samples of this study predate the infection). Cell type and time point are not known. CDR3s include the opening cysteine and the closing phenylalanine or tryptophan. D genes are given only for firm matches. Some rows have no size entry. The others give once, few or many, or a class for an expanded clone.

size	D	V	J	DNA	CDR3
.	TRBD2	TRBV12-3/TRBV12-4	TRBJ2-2	TGTGCCAGCAGTCAAGCGGGAGTAACCGGGGAGCTGTTTTTT	CASSQAGVTGELFF
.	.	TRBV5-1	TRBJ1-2	TGCGCCAGCAGCTTGGCGGTGGGGGCAGGAGGCTACACCTTC	CASSLAVGAGGYTF
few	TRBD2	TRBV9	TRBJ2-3	TGTGCCAGCAGCCCGACTAGCGGGGGAAGCACAGATACGCAGTATTTT	CASSPTSGGSTDTQYF
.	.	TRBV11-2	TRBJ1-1	TGTGCCAGCAGCAGCCCGGGAGGATTCCCTGAAGCTTTCTTT	CASSSPGGFPEAFF
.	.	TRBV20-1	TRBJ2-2	TGCAGTGCCCTCAGGCTTGCCGGGGAGCTGTTTTTT	CSALRLAGELFF
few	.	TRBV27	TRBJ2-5	TGTGCCAGCAGTCCAGCGGGGGGAACGACAGGGGGATGGGAGACCCAGTACTTC	CASSPAGGTTGGWETQYF
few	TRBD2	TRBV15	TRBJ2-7	TGTGCCACCAGCAGAGGGCTAGCGGGGAACGAGCAGTACTTC	CATSRGLAGNEQYF
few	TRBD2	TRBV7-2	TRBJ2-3	TGTGCCAGCAGCCGGGAGGTTCGTGAGCGGGAGTGGGATACGCAGTATTTT	CASSREVREREWDTQYF
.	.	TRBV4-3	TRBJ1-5	TGCGCCAGCAGCCAACGACTGTATAGCAATCAGCCCCAGCATTTT	CASSQRLYSNQPQHF
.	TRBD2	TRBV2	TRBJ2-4	TGTGCCAGCAGCGACGCGGGAGAGAACATTCAGTACTTC	CASSDAGENIQYF
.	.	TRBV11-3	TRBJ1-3	TGTGCCAGCAGCCGCACGGGCCTCTCTGGAAACACCATATATTTT	CASSRTGLSGNTIYF
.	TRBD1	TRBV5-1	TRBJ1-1	TGCGCCAGCGGCCTTTCCGGGACAGTCAACACTGAAGCTTTCTTT	CASGLSGTVNTEAFF
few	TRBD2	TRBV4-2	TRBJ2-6	TGTGCCAGCAGCCAAGTACGGGGGGACGGGGCCAACGTCCTGACTTTC	CASSQVRGDGANVLTF
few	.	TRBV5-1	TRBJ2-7	TGCGCCAGCAGCTTGAATTCGGGGAACGAGCAGTACTTC	CASSLNSGNEQYF
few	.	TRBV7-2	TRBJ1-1	TGTGCCAGCAGCTTAGCGGGGGTGCAAGTAAGGACTGAAGCTTTCTTT	CASSLAGVQVRTEAFF
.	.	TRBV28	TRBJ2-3	TGTGCCAGCAGTTTATCCCCCTGGAGGGGGTCAAGCACAGATACGCAGTATTTT	CASSLSPWRGSSTDTQYF
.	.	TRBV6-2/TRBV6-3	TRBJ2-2	TGTGCCAGCACCCAAGGGGGTACAGTGACTAGCTTCACCGGGGAGCTGTTTTTT	CASTQGGTVTSFTGELFF
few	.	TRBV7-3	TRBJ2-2	TGTGCCAGCAGCCCATACAACACCGGGGAGCTGTTTTTT	CASSPYNTGELFF
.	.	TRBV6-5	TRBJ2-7	TGTGCCAGCAGTTACGAGGCTCCGGGGGAGCAGTACTTC	CASSYEAPGEQYF
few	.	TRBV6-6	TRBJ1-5	TGTGCCAGCAGCGTACAGGGAAATGGATACTATAGCAATCAGCCCCAGCATTTT	CASSVQGNGYYSNQPQHF
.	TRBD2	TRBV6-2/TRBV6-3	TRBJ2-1	TGTGCCAGCAGCCATGGACTAGCGGGAGACTACAATGAGCAGTTCTTC	CASSHGLAGDYNEQFF
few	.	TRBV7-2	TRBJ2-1	TGTGCCAGCAGCCCGGGGATCTCCCCCTACTACAATGAGCAGTTCTTC	CASSPGISPYYNEQFF
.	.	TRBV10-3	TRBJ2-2	TGTGCCGCTAGCCCCCCAGAGGACACCGGGGAGCTGTTTTTT	CAASPPEDTGELFF
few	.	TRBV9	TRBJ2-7	TGTGCCAGCAGCCCTGGGGCAGGTGTCTACGAGCAGTACTTC	CASSPGAGVYEQYF
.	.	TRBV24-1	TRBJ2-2	TGTGCCACCAGTGATTTGCAATCAACCGGGGAGCTGTTTTTT	CATSDLQSTGELFF
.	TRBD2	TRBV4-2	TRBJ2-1	TGTGCCAGCAGCCAGCCCCCGGCGGGAGGGCCCCACAATGAGCAGTTCTTC	CASSQPPAGGPHNEQFF
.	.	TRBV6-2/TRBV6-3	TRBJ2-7	TGTGCCAGCACCCACGTCCGGACAGAGTTTATTTACGAGCAGTACTTC	CASTHVRTEFIYEQYF
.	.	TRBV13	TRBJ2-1	TGTGCCAGCAGCGTCGGAGGCTTGAAGCTCTTC	CASSVGGLKLF
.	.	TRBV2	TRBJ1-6	TGTGCCAGCACCCGACTAGGTGCCTATAATTCACCCCTCCACTTT	CASTRLGAYNSPLHF
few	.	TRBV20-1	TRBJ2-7	TGCAGTGCTACGTCCCGAGCCCGGAGCTCCTACGAGCAGTACTTC	CSATSRARSSYEQYF
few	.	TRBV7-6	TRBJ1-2	TGTGCCAGCAGCTTAGATATTTCGGGGGTTTATGGCTACACCTTC	CASSLDISGVYGYTF
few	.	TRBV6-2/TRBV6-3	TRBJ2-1	TGTGCCAGCAGTTATACGGGGCTAGCGCTATACAATGAGCAGTTCTTC	CASSYTGLALYNEQFF